This TCR beta chain was captured in a study of T cell repertoires in cytomegalovirus infection. This CDR3 region has 19 residues. Germline V gives CDR1 SGHTA, CDR2 FQGNSA. Trimming cost V 2 bases and J 6 bases; bases outside gene matches: 14. This clonotype was seen only a few times. TCRdb fed the reads into MiXCR, producing one record per CDR3 protein. The table lists roughly 760,000 distinct CDR3 sequences, approximately 34% of them singletons. The rearrangement uses TRBV7-2 and TRBJ2-1; TRBD2 matches 12 bases. Sequencing used PBMCs. The origin of this receptor is a human donor in good health (CMV status not recorded). Some clones in this sample may be carry-over from other donors' samples. CDR3 in amino acids: CASSLQPSGRASLRNEQFF. The CDR3 DNA reads TGTGCCAGCAGCTTACAACCTAGCGGGAGGGCCTCTCTGCGCAATGAGCAGTTCTTC.